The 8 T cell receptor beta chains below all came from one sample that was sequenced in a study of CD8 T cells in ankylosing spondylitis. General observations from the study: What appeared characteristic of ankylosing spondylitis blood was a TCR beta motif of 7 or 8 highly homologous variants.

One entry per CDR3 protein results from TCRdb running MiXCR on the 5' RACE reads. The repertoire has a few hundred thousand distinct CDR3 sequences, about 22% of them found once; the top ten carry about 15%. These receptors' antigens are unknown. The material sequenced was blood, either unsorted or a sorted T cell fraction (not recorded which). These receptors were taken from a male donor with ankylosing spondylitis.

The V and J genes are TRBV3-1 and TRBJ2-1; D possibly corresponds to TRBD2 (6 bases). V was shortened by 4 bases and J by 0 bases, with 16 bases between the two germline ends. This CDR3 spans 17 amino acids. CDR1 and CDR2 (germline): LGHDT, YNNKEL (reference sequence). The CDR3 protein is CASSPGGDYSSYNEQFF. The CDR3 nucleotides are TGTGCCAGCAGCCCCGGGGGAGACTACAGCTCCTACAATGAGCAGTTCTTC.

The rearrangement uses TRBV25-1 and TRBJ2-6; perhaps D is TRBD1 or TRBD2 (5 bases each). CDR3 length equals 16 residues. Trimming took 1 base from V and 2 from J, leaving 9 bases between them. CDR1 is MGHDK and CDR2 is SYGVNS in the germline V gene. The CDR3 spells CASSELGDPGANVLTF. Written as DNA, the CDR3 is TGTGCCAGCAGTGAATTAGGGGACCCTGGGGCCAACGTCCTGACTTTC. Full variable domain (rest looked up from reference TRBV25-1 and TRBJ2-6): EADIYQTPRYLVIGTGKKITLECSQTMGHDKMYWYQQDPGMELHLIHYSYGVNSTEKGDLSSESTVSRIRTEHFPLTLESARPSHTSQYLCASSELGDPGANVLTFGAGSRLTVL.

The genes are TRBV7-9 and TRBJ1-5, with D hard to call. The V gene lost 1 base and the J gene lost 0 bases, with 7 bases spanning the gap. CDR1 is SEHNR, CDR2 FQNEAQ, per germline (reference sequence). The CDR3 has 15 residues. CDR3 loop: CASSLGGISNQPQHF. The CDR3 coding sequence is TGTGCCAGCAGCTTAGGAGGGATTAGCAATCAGCCCCAGCATTTT. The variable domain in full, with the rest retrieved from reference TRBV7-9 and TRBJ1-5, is DTGVSQNPRHKITKRGQNVTFRCDPISEHNRLYWYRQTLGQGPEFLTYFQNEAQLEKSRLLSDRFSAERPKGSFSTLEIQRTEQGDSAMYLCASSLGGISNQPQHFGDGTRLSIL.

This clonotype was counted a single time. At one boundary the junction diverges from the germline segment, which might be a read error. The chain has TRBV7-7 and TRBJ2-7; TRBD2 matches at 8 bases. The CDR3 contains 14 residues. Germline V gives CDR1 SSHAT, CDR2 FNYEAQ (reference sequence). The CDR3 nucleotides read TGTGCTAGCAGCGCCAGCGGGAGAAGTGACGAGCAGTACTTC. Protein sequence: CASSASGRSDEQYF.

The chain's CDR3 is CASSVGPTGELFF. The DNA of the CDR3 is TGTGCCAGCAGTGTAGGGCCCACCGGGGAGCTGTTTTTT. The rearrangement links TRBV2 to TRBJ2-2; D is unclear. Germline lookup yields CDR1 SNHLY and CDR2 FYNNEI. The germline V and J ends were trimmed by 4 bases and 4 bases, with 7 bases remaining between them. CDR3 length equals 13 residues.

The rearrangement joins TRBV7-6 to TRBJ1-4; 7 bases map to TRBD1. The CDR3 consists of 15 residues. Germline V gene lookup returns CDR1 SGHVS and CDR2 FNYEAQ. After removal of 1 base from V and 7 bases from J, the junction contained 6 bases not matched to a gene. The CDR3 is CASSLVATGSEKLFF. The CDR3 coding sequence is TGTGCCAGCAGCTTAGTCGCGACAGGGAGTGAAAAACTGTTTTTT.

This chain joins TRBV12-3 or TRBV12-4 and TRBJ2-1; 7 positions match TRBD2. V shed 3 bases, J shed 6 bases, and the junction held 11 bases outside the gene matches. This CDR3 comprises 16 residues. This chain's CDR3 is CASSFHSSGPGNEQFF. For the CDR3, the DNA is TGTGCCAGCAGTTTTCATTCTAGCGGACCGGGCAATGAGCAGTTCTTC.

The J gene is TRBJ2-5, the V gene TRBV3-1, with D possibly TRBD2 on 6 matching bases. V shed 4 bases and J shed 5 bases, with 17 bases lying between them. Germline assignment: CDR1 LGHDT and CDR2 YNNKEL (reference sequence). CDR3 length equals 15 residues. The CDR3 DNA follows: TGTGCCAGCAGCCTAACCCAGCCTGGGAGGGAGACCCAGTACTTC. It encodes CASSLTQPGRETQYF.